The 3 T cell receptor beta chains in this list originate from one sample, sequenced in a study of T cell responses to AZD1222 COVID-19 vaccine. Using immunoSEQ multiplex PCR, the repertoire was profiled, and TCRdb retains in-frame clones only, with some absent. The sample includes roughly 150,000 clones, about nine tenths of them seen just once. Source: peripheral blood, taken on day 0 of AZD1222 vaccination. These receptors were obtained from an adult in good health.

The CDR3 nucleotides are TGTGCCAGCAGCAAGGGACTAGCGGGAAACAATGAGCAGTTCTTC. Its translation is CASSKGLAGNNEQFF. The chain employs TRBV13 and TRBJ2-1; 13 bases match TRBD2. This CDR3 contains 15 residues. V shed 5 bases and J 5 bases; nucleotides not matched to a gene: 3. Germline-derived CDR1 and CDR2 are PRHDT and FYEKMQ (reference sequence).

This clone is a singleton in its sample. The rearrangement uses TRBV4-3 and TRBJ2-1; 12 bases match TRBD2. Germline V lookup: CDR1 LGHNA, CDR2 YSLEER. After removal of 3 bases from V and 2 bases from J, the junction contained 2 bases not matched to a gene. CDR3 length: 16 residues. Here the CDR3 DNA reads TGCGCCAGCAGCCAGGGACTAGCGGGCCCCTACAATGAGCAGTTCTTC. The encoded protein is CASSQGLAGPYNEQFF.

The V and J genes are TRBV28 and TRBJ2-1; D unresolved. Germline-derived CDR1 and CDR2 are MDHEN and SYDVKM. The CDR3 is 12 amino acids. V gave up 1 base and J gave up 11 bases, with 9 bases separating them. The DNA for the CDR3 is TGTGCCAGCAGTTTATCCGGAAGGAAGCAGTTCTTC. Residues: CASSLSGRKQFF.